There are a few counts of the clone carrying this TCR beta chain. Its antigen is not identified. The data were obtained in a study of shared clonotypes between healthy human individuals. Study results and caveats: With several donors compared, roughly 5% of naive CD4 clonotypes were shared. Sequencing of the sorted subsets was shown by rarefaction to be incomplete despite large depth. Lower generation probabilities were found for non-shared clonotypes than for those shared by all four donors.

An assay was performed, and its level was deep. Produced via immunoSEQ multiplex PCR; TCRdb's table is partial and in-frame only. The sample consists of under 2,500,000 clones, approximately 96% of them appearing once. Trimming took 6 bases from V and 9 from J; bases not matched to a gene: 10. The germline V gene has CDR1 SNHLY and CDR2 FYNNEI. The CDR3 has 15 residues. The chain has TRBV2 and TRBJ1-6; 8 nucleotides line up with TRBD1. The sample taken for sequencing was naive CD4+ T cells sorted from blood. Subset here: CD45RA+ positively selected. This clonotype was sampled from a man between 18 and 29 years old in good health. The CDR3 nucleotides are TGTGCCAGCAGACTACAGGGGGATACGGGTTCACCCCTCCACTTT. It specifies CASRLQGDTGSPLHF.